The 27 T cell receptor beta chains listed next were all sequenced from one sample in a study of graft-versus-host responses after intestinal transplantation. The method was immunoSEQ multiplex PCR; TCRdb's version includes in-frame clones alone and lacks a portion of them. This table has about 7,000 clones, 30% to 35% appearing once. The authors seeded about 200,000 CFSE-labeled responder cells together with about 200,000 irradiated stimulator cells tagged with violet dye. The material sequenced was alloreactive CD8+ T cells from a mixed lymphocyte reaction culture, taken before transplantation. The subset is: CFSE-low proliferating T cells sorted from approximately six-day pre-transplant mixed lymphocyte reaction (GvH or HvG direction). The receptors here all came from a human patient who was an organ donor for intestinal transplantation.

Only a few counts were recorded for this clone. This chain joins TRBV6-9 and TRBJ1-2; the D gene is possibly TRBD1 (5 bases). The germline gives CDR1 MNHGY, CDR2 SVAAGI. This CDR3 has 13 amino acids. Trimming removed 4 bases from V and 0 bases from J, with 6 bases in between. CDR3 DNA: TGTGCCAGCAGTTTGACAGCTAACTATGGCTACACCTTC. It translates to CASSLTANYGYTF.

CDR3 DNA sequence: TGCAGCGTTGTCAATTCCCCGGGACGCTTCACAGATACGCAGTATTTT. It translates to CSVVNSPGRFTDTQYF. J is TRBJ2-3 and V is TRBV29-1; D may be TRBD1 or TRBD2 (5 bases each). The V gene's germline CDR1 is SQVTM and CDR2 ANQGSEA. Trimming shortened V by 4 bases and J by 2 bases, and 19 bases separated the two germline ends. The CDR3 is made up of 16 amino acids.

This clone came up a few times. The gene calls are TRBV14 and TRBJ1-1; unclear D gene. The ends were cut back, 4 bases at V and 6 bases at J, with 21 bases in the middle. Germline loops: CDR1 SGHDN, CDR2 FVKESK. This CDR3 is 16 amino acids long. CDR3 amino acids: CASSPTAIGSPSEAFF. Written as DNA, the CDR3 is TGTGCCAGCAGCCCCACCGCCATAGGTTCCCCGTCTGAAGCTTTCTTT. Full variable domain (rest looked up from reference TRBV14 and TRBJ1-1): EAGVTQFPSHSVIEKGQTVTLRCDPISGHDNLYWYRRVMGKEIKFLLHFVKESKQDESGMPNNRFLAERTGGTYSTLKVQPAELEDSGVYFCASSPTAIGSPSEAFFGQGTRLTVV.

CDR3 loop: CASSKAGTGGTYEQYF. CDR3 DNA sequence: TGTGCCAGCAGCAAAGCCGGGACAGGGGGCACCTACGAGCAGTACTTC. The gene calls are TRBV21-1 and TRBJ2-7; the table names TRBD1, a call not compared with the DNA. TRBV21-1 is noted as a pseudogene. CDR3 length: 16 residues.

This clone was detected a few times. The V and J genes are TRBV7-3 and TRBJ1-1; 7 bases map to TRBD1. This CDR3 region has 13 residues. Germline CDR1 reads SGHTA; CDR2 reads FQGTGA. Trimming took 5 bases from V and 7 from J; bases not matched to a gene: 7. This chain's CDR3 is CASSPTGTDEAFF. The CDR3 nucleotides read TGTGCCAGCAGCCCCACCGGGACAGATGAAGCTTTCTTT.

This clone is deemed large (0.1 to 1%). This chain links TRBV27 with TRBJ2-7, with TRBD2 as a possible D gene (5 bases). The length of the CDR3 is 14 residues. V shed 3 bases and J shed 2 bases, with 11 bases lying between them. Germline-derived CDR1 and CDR2 are MNHEY and SMNVEV (reference sequence). The CDR3, as DNA: TGTGCCAGCAGTTTGAGGGCAGCGCCCTACGAGCAGTACTTC. Protein: CASSLRAAPYEQYF.

The V and J genes are TRBV7-2 and TRBJ1-2; D gene unclear. Per germline, CDR1 SGHTA and CDR2 FQGNSA. Trimming cost V 6 bases and J 4 bases, with 9 bases left between them. The CDR3 has 12 amino acids. Here the CDR3 DNA reads TGTGCCAGCAGTGATTTCCTCTATGGCTACACCTTC. Translated, it gives CASSDFLYGYTF.

This clone is medium-sized (0.01 to 0.1%) by share. V gene TRBV5-4 combines with J gene TRBJ2-1; the D is unclear. The CDR3 is 12 residues long. V lost 0 bases and J 4 bases, leaving 2 bases between the germline ends. Germline V lookup: CDR1 SGHNT, CDR2 YYREEE (reference sequence). The CDR3 loop is CASSLVYNEQFF. The CDR3, as DNA: TGTGCCAGCAGCTTGGTATACAATGAGCAGTTCTTC.

This clone was seen just once. V gene TRBV6-6 combines with J gene TRBJ1-4; D not certain. In germline, CDR1 is MNHNY, CDR2 SVGAGI (reference sequence). The CDR3 consists of 11 residues. The V end was cut by 2 bases, the J end by 13 bases, with 8 bases between. The CDR3 DNA reads as TGTGCCAGCAGTTACGCAGGAGGACTGTTTTTT. It is translated as CASSYAGGLFF.

This clone was seen a handful of times. The chain combines TRBV7-2 with TRBJ2-2, with TRBD2 matching over 9 bases. Trimming cost V 5 bases and J 6 bases; bases outside gene matches: 10. The length of the CDR3 is 16 residues. Germline V gives CDR1 SGHTA, CDR2 FQGNSA. In DNA, the CDR3 is TGTGCCAGCAGCAGATCTAGCGGGGTTTTGTCCGGGGAGCTGTTTTTT. This sequence encodes CASSRSSGVLSGELFF. Variable domain in full (rest from reference TRBV7-2 and TRBJ2-2): GAGVSQSPSNKVTEKGKDVELRCDPISGHTALYWYRQSLGQGLEFLIYFQGNSAPDKSGLPSDRFSAERTGGSVSTLTIQRTQQEDSAVYLCASSRSSGVLSGELFFGEGSRLTVL.

By its share, this clone is large. The rearrangement joins TRBV19 to TRBJ2-7, with TRBD1 matching over 8 bases. The CDR3 runs to 14 residues. The J segment lost 2 bases and the V segment lost 5 bases, leaving 5 bases of the junction unmatched. Germline loops: CDR1 LNHDA, CDR2 SQIVND (reference sequence). In nucleotides, the CDR3 is TGTGCCAGTAGTGCCGGGACAGGACCCTACGAGCAGTACTTC. It yields the protein CASSAGTGPYEQYF.

This clone appeared once. CDR3 residues: CASGGPGTSGGWDNEQFF. CDR3 DNA: TGTGCTAGTGGTGGCCCCGGGACTAGCGGGGGGTGGGACAATGAGCAGTTCTTC. The rearrangement links TRBV12-5 to TRBJ2-1; TRBD2 matches at 15 bases. V shed 5 bases and J 5 bases; nucleotides not matched to a gene: 10. The V gene's germline CDR1 is LGHNT and CDR2 FRNRAP. This CDR3 region has 18 residues.

This clone showed up just a few times. A read error may account for a junction end that differs from germline. The chain carries TRBV5-5 and TRBJ2-7, with 10 bases identical to TRBD2. CDR1 and CDR2 from the germline V gene are SGHKS and YYEKEE (reference sequence). This CDR3 has 14 residues. The CDR3 region is CASRWTSGSYEQYF. CDR3 sequence (DNA): TGCGCCAGCAGATGGACTAGCGGATCCTACGAGCAGTACTTC.

The rearrangement uses TRBV7-9 and TRBJ2-1, with 8 positions matching TRBD2. Germline CDR1 SEHNR, CDR2 FQNEAQ (reference sequence). The CDR3 is 15 amino acids. V lost 4 bases and J lost 3; bases outside the gene matches: 5. In DNA, the CDR3 is TGTGCCAGCAGCTCAGGACTAGCCCTCTACAATGAGCAGTTCTTC. It translates to CASSSGLALYNEQFF.

The table lists this clone with a few counts. One junction end does not reproduce the germline sequence, and a read error may be involved. The CDR3 loop is CASFAHHHTKSGQRPDF. CDR3 in DNA: TGTGCCAGCTTCGCACATCATCACACAAAGTCGGGCCAACGTCCTGACTTC. The V and J genes are TRBV5-8 and TRBJ2-6, with D unresolved. This CDR3 is built from 17 residues. Germline V gives CDR1 SGHTS, CDR2 YDEGEE.

In its sample, this clone was seen a few times. The chain recombines TRBV4-3 with TRBJ2-6, with unresolved D. The V end was cut by 1 base, the J end by 0 bases, with 16 bases between. Germline CDR1 is LGHNA and CDR2 is YSLEER. The CDR3 covers 19 residues. The CDR3 sequence is CASSQVGTVSASGANVLTF. CDR3 nucleotides: TGCGCCAGCAGCCAAGTAGGAACGGTCTCGGCCTCTGGGGCCAACGTCCTGACTTTC.

This clone was seen more than once but under ten times. This sequence joins TRBV5-4 and TRBJ1-1; TRBD1 aligns across 12 bases. Per germline, CDR1 SGHNT and CDR2 YYREEE (reference sequence). V shed 4 bases and J 1 base; nucleotides not matched to a gene: 8. This CDR3 is 17 amino acids long. CDR3 bases: TGTGCCAGCAGCCAAGGGACAGGGGGCTTTCAGAACACTGAAGCTTTCTTT. This sequence encodes CASSQGTGGFQNTEAFF.

This rearrangement joins TRBV9 to TRBJ2-1, with 10 bases identical to TRBD2. The CDR3 covers 14 residues. J was trimmed by 7 bases and V by 2 bases; bases with no gene match: 3. Germline V lookup: CDR1 SGDLS, CDR2 YYNGEE. Here the CDR3 DNA reads TGTGCCAGCAGCGTGTTTAGCGGGGGGAATGAGCAGTTCTTC. Its protein is CASSVFSGGNEQFF.

The chain combines TRBV7-3 with TRBJ2-5; D is ambiguous. Germline V gene lookup returns CDR1 SGHTA and CDR2 FQGTGA. CDR3 length: 15 residues. Trimming left V 7 bases short and J 2 bases short, with 17 bases between. The CDR3 DNA reads as TGTGCCAGCACCTCGGACGCCCCGTGGCAAGAGACCCAGTACTTC. Translated, it gives CASTSDAPWQETQYF.

This clone was seen a handful of times. The V call is TRBV6-1, the J call TRBJ2-1; D remains unclear. Germline V gene lookup returns CDR1 MNHNS and CDR2 SASEGT. The CDR3 has 14 amino acids. V lost 5 bases, J lost 6 bases, and 14 bases lay in between. The CDR3 coding sequence is TGTGCCAGCAGTCCCTCCCTGGCCCTCAATGAGCAGTTCTTC. Encoded protein: CASSPSLALNEQFF.

The V call is TRBV21-1, the J call TRBJ2-3; the table's D gene call, TRBD2, was not cross checked with the DNA. TRBV21-1 is a pseudogene locus. The CDR3 spans 15 residues. Here the CDR3 reads CASSNRGLFTDTQYF. The CDR3 nucleotides are TGTGCCAGCAGCAATAGGGGACTATTCACAGATACGCAGTATTTT.

The V call is TRBV7-3, the J call TRBJ1-4; TRBD1 is a possible D gene (5 bases). CDR3 length: 20 residues. V was clipped by 5 bases and J by 0 bases, with 25 bases between them. Germline V gives CDR1 SGHTA, CDR2 FQGTGA. The CDR3 nucleotides read TGTGCCAGCAGCGGGGAGTCGAGGGGCGATGGATCCCCAACTAATGAAAAACTGTTTTTT. It codes for CASSGESRGDGSPTNEKLFF.

This chain connects TRBV7-3 to TRBJ2-7; 8 bases match TRBD2. The CDR3 is made up of 14 amino acids. Looked up from germline, CDR1 is SGHTA and CDR2 is FQGTGA. Trimming removed 2 bases from V and 4 bases from J; junction bases left unmatched: 4. CDR3 protein: CASSLVGGGYEQYF. For the CDR3, the DNA is TGTGCCAGCAGCTTAGTTGGCGGGGGGTACGAGCAGTACTTC.

There are a few counts of this clone. The rearrangement links TRBV11-3 to TRBJ2-7; D unclear. Per germline, CDR1 SGHNT and CDR2 YENEEA. The germline V and J ends were trimmed by 1 base and 1 base, with 8 bases remaining between them. This CDR3 has 14 residues. The CDR3 sequence is CASSLGPLSYEQYF. The CDR3 DNA is TGTGCCAGCAGCTTAGGCCCACTTTCCTACGAGCAGTACTTC.

By proportion, this clone is medium-sized (0.01 to 0.1%). The chain is built from TRBV9 and TRBJ2-7, with 13 bases aligning to TRBD2. Losses at the gene ends were 4 bases for V and 2 bases for J; bases not matched to a gene: 3. The germline CDR1 and CDR2 sequences are SGDLS and YYNGEE. This CDR3 is built from 15 residues. For the CDR3, the DNA is TGTGCCAGCAGCATGGGACTAGCGGGGCCCTACGAGCAGTACTTC. Protein sequence: CASSMGLAGPYEQYF.

The gene calls are TRBV2 and TRBJ2-3, with 7 bases aligning to TRBD1. This CDR3 has 14 residues. From germline, CDR1 is SNHLY and CDR2 FYNNEI. V shed 7 bases, J shed 5 bases, and the junction held 9 bases outside the gene matches. CDR3 amino acids: CASTGRGHRDTQYF. Written as DNA, the CDR3 is TGTGCCAGCACGGGAAGGGGGCATAGAGATACGCAGTATTTT.

The V call is TRBV7-9, the J call TRBJ2-1; the D gene could be TRBD1 or TRBD2 (5 bases each). Germline CDR1 SEHNR, CDR2 FQNEAQ (reference sequence). Trimming stripped 4 bases from V and 8 bases from J, with 18 bases between. This CDR3 has 15 residues. The CDR3, as DNA: TGTGCCAGCAGCTCGACCCCGGGACGCGGCGATGAGCAGTTCTTC. Encoded protein: CASSSTPGRGDEQFF. The full variable domain, rest sourced from reference TRBV7-9 and TRBJ2-1, is DTGVSQNPRHKITKRGQNVTFRCDPISEHNRLYWYRQTLGQGPEFLTYFQNEAQLEKSRLLSDRFSAERPKGSFSTLEIQRTEQGDSAMYLCASSSTPGRGDEQFFGPGTRLTVL.